In its sample, the clone carrying this T cell receptor beta chain was seen many times. Exclusion of patients followed from uncontrolled infection, other autoimmune disease, pregnancy or lactation. The PBMCs were sourced from fresh peripheral blood (about 10 ml). V was shortened by 7 bases and J by 3 bases, with 16 bases between the two germline ends. The CDR3 has 14 amino acids. Germline CDR1 SGHRS, CDR2 YFSETQ. This entry comes from a study of T cells in Graves' hyperthyroidism and ophthalmopathy. RNA transcripts gave rise to amplified TCR beta CDR3 regions. The HTBI primer set was used in a first-round RT-PCR of the TCR CDR3. TCRdb fed the multiplex PCR reads into MiXCR, producing one record per CDR3 protein. This sample has approximately 380,000 distinct CDR3 sequences; about a fifth occur once, and the top ten carry around 3.6%.

The gene calls are TRBV5-1 and TRBJ1-1; D remains unclear. Sequenced input: blood. The receptor was isolated from a woman aged 18-30 years with Graves' hyperthyroidism. The chain's CDR3 is CASALRALDTEAFF. CDR3 bases: TGCGCCAGCGCTTTGAGGGCTCTTGACACTGAAGCTTTCTTT.